This TCR beta chain was recorded in a study of blood T cell repertoires in COVID-19. Study-level information: Whether acute or convalescent, the COVID-19 samples came from the United States, Italy and Spain. The cDNA or gDNA used as material had been derived from T cells, B-cell-depleted T cells, or PBMCs.

Trimming removed 3 bases from V and 3 bases from J; junction bases left unmatched: 6. CDR1 is LNHDA and CDR2 is SQIVND in the germline V gene (reference sequence). The CDR3 extends over 18 amino acids. Original processing notes: From reference gene primer amplification, estimates of nucleated cell counts were derived. Assay used: immunoSEQ multiplex PCR; TCRdb lists only in-frame clones, some missing. That table is the source of V, J and clone size, and D and trimming were worked out from the DNA. Here the sample spans fewer than 250,000 clones, around nine tenths being singletons. The chain carries TRBV19 and TRBJ2-2; 14 positions agree with TRBD2. The sequence came from a man between 35 and 55 years old with acute or convalescent COVID-19. Source material: peripheral blood. CDR3 sequence reads: CASSITLGLAGDTGELFF. Here the CDR3 DNA reads TGTGCCAGTAGTATCACACTGGGACTAGCGGGAGACACCGGGGAGCTGTTTTTT.